A selection of T cell receptor beta chains follows, all from one sample in a study of technical replicates of blood from a handful of donors. Repertoires were generated with immunoSEQ multiplex PCR, while TCRdb's copy carries only in-frame clones and drops some. Among roughly 100,000 clones, 90% to 96% were seen once, and the ten largest hold around 0.22%. The source material was T cells isolated from PBMCs. These receptors all stem from a human donor in good health. CDR3s include the opening cysteine and the closing phenylalanine or tryptophan. The D gene is left open where the match is weak. For some rows the clone size is stated as once, few or many, or as a class when expanded; others skip it.

few	TRBV2	TRBD1	TRBJ1-1	CASTGQAYEAFF	TGTGCCAGCACGGGACAGGCATATGAAGCTTTCTTT
-	TRBV7-2	-	TRBJ2-5	CASSPLFAETQYF	TGTGCCAGCAGCCCCCTCTTTGCGGAGACCCAGTACTTC
-	TRBV7-2	TRBD1	TRBJ1-2	CASSSGTDSILRGYTF	TGTGCCAGCAGCTCCGGGACAGACTCCATTTTGAGGGGCTACACCTTC
-	TRBV27	-	TRBJ1-6	CASSLGEGFGSPLHF	TGTGCCAGCAGTTTAGGGGAGGGTTTTGGGTCACCCCTCCACTTT
-	TRBV9	-	TRBJ1-3	CASSPTDLGNTIYF	TGTGCCAGCAGCCCGACAGATCTGGGAAACACCATATATTTT
once	TRBV4-1	TRBD1	TRBJ2-7	CASSLQQGRHEQYF	TGCGCCAGCAGCCTGCAACAGGGGCGCCACGAGCAGTACTTC
-	TRBV5-1	-	TRBJ2-2	CASSLVVGAVGELFF	TGCGCCAGCAGCTTGGTGGTGGGGGCCGTCGGGGAGCTGTTTTTT
-	TRBV18	TRBD1	TRBJ2-7	CASSPGQGSYEQYF	TGTGCCAGCTCTCCGGGACAGGGATCCTACGAGCAGTACTTC
-	TRBV5-1	-	TRBJ2-7	CASSLGYYEANEQYF	TGCGCCAGCAGCTTGGGGTACTATGAGGCCAATGAGCAGTACTTC
-	TRBV27	TRBD1	TRBJ1-2	CASSPEQGLDGYTF	TGTGCCAGCAGCCCTGAACAGGGGTTGGATGGCTACACCTTC
once	TRBV7-6	-	TRBJ2-7	CASSRFLAYEQYF	TGTGCCAGCAGCCGATTCTTAGCCTACGAGCAGTACTTC
once	TRBV5-5	-	TRBJ1-1	CASSLARLNTEAFF	TGTGCCAGCAGCTTGGCGAGGTTGAACACTGAAGCTTTCTTT
-	TRBV4-1	TRBD1	TRBJ2-7	CASSPRTGGVYEQYF	TGCGCCAGCAGCCCCCGGACAGGGGGCGTCTACGAGCAGTACTTC
once	TRBV19	TRBD1	TRBJ1-4	CASRQPGQGSEKLFF	TGTGCCAGTAGGCAGCCGGGACAGGGAAGTGAAAAACTGTTTTTT
-	TRBV19	-	TRBJ2-3	CASSMSGSYGTQYF	TGTGCCAGTAGTATGTCCGGGAGTTACGGTACGCAGTATTTT
once	TRBV27	TRBD2	TRBJ2-2	CASSLGGTSPGELFF	TGTGCCAGCAGTTTGGGAGGGACCTCCCCCGGGGAGCTGTTTTTT
-	TRBV7-2	-	TRBJ2-7	CASSPMGSYEQYF	TGTGCCAGCAGCCCCATGGGGAGCTACGAGCAGTACTTC
-	TRBV5-1	-	TRBJ2-2	CASSKDSAGELFF	TGCGCCAGCAGCAAGGACAGTGCCGGGGAGCTGTTTTTT
-	TRBV11-3	-	TRBJ2-7	CASSLDGGNHYEQYF	TGTGCCAGCAGCTTAGACGGGGGAAACCACTACGAGCAGTACTTC
-	TRBV7-9	TRBD2	TRBJ2-7	CASSLTASGPSWEQYF	TGTGCCAGCAGCTTGACCGCTAGCGGACCCTCCTGGGAGCAGTACTTC
once	TRBV2	-	TRBJ1-2	CATRGTTNYGYTF	TGTGCCACCAGGGGCACCACTAACTATGGCTACACCTTC
-	TRBV11-2	-	TRBJ1-1	CAINGPLFLNTEAFF	TGTGCCATAAATGGTCCTCTATTCCTGAACACTGAAGCTTTCTTT
-	TRBV18	TRBD2	TRBJ2-4	CASSPTSGLAKNIQYF	TGTGCCAGCTCACCAACTAGCGGGTTAGCCAAAAACATTCAGTACTTC
-	TRBV2	TRBD2	TRBJ2-2	CASSWTSWGTGELFF	TGTGCCAGCAGCTGGACTAGTTGGGGCACCGGGGAGCTGTTTTTT
medium-sized	TRBV13	-	TRBJ1-1	CASSWQDTEAFF	TGTGCCAGCAGCTGGCAGGACACTGAAGCTTTCTTT
once	TRBV5-4	TRBD1	TRBJ2-3	CASNNRDRGKDTQYF	TGTGCCAGCAACAACCGGGACAGGGGTAAAGATACGCAGTATTTT
-	TRBV11-2	TRBD1	TRBJ2-6	CASSGYDRAGANVLTF	TGTGCCAGCAGCGGTTACGACAGGGCTGGGGCCAACGTCCTGACTTTC
-	TRBV25-1	TRBD1	TRBJ1-2	CASSESATGNYGYTF	TGTGCCAGCAGTGAATCGGCGACAGGGAACTATGGCTACACCTTC
-	TRBV6-5	TRBD2	TRBJ2-7	CASSYPLAGGIYEQYF	TGTGCCAGCAGTTACCCACTAGCGGGGGGCATCTACGAGCAGTACTTC
once	TRBV7-3	TRBD1	TRBJ1-2	CASSSGQGYGYTF	TGTGCCAGCAGCTCAGGACAGGGATATGGCTACACCTTC
-	TRBV19	-	TRBJ2-5	CASSIGSQETQYF	TGTGCCAGTAGTATAGGTAGTCAAGAGACCCAGTACTTC
once	TRBV18	-	TRBJ1-1	CASSPREKANTEAFF	TGTGCCAGCTCACCGAGGGAGAAGGCGAACACTGAAGCTTTCTTT
-	TRBV6-5	-	TRBJ1-1	CASSYRQPFTEAFF	TGTGCCAGCAGTTACCGACAGCCCTTCACTGAAGCTTTCTTT
-	TRBV2	-	TRBJ2-6	CASRENNRAGANVLTF	TGTGCCAGCAGGGAGAATAACAGGGCTGGGGCCAACGTCCTGACTTTC
once	TRBV13	-	TRBJ1-2	CASSAASGSPTTEGDYGYTF	TGTGCCAGCAGCGCTGCCTCGGGATCCCCGACGACGGAGGGAGACTATGGCTACACCTTC
-	TRBV5-5	TRBD1	TRBJ1-5	CASSYMTGERKPQHF	TGTGCCAGCAGCTATATGACAGGGGAGCGAAAACCCCAGCATTTT
-	TRBV10-2	TRBD2	TRBJ2-7	CASSNSGAGDEQYF	TGCGCCAGCAGTAATAGCGGGGCCGGGGACGAGCAGTACTTC
-	TRBV5-1	TRBD1	TRBJ1-2	CASSPSGQVEGYTF	TGCGCCAGCAGCCCGTCGGGACAGGTGGAAGGCTACACCTTC
-	TRBV27	TRBD2	TRBJ2-7	CASNPGGSGYEQYF	TGTGCCAGCAATCCGGGGGGGAGCGGGTACGAGCAGTACTTC
-	TRBV5-6	TRBD2	TRBJ2-5	CASSSLLAGYMPYF	TGTGCCAGCAGCTCCTTGCTAGCGGGGTATATGCCGTACTTC
once	TRBV28	-	TRBJ1-5	CASSPGVNQPQHF	TGTGCCAGCAGTCCAGGGGTAAATCAGCCCCAGCATTTT
-	TRBV28	-	TRBJ2-7	CASSLSSLVEQYF	TGTGCCAGCAGTTTGAGTAGCTTGGTCGAGCAGTACTTC
-	TRBV9	TRBD1	TRBJ1-1	CASSVGQEEAFF	TGTGCCAGCAGCGTGGGACAGGAAGAAGCTTTCTTT
-	TRBV6-1	-	TRBJ2-7	CASSGGPRYEQYF	TGTGCCAGCAGTGGAGGGCCCCGCTACGAGCAGTACTTC
-	TRBV10-3	TRBD2	TRBJ2-3	CAISQLAGVTDTQYF	TGTGCCATCAGCCAGTTAGCGGGAGTTACAGATACGCAGTATTTT
-	TRBV7-8	-	TRBJ1-5	CASSPWRGRQPQHF	TGTGCCAGCAGCCCTTGGAGGGGACGTCAGCCCCAGCATTTT
-	TRBV1	-	TRBJ2-1	CTSSHDLRLAGGPGNEQFF	TGCACCAGCAGCCACGACCTAAGACTAGCGGGAGGGCCTGGCAATGAGCAGTTCTTC
-	TRBV19	TRBD1	TRBJ2-2	CASKTGSTNTGELFF	TGTGCCAGTAAGACAGGGAGCACGAACACCGGGGAGCTGTTTTTT
-	TRBV28	TRBD1	TRBJ1-2	CASSLLGGLGYTF	TGTGCCAGCAGTTTATTAGGGGGCCTAGGCTACACCTTC
-	TRBV5-6	-	TRBJ2-7	CASTWATQPYEQYF	TGTGCCAGCACCTGGGCCACCCAACCCTACGAGCAGTACTTC
-	TRBV2	TRBD2	TRBJ2-5	CASSVGTSGQETQYF	TGTGCCAGCAGTGTCGGGACTAGCGGGCAAGAGACCCAGTACTTC
-	TRBV27	TRBD2	TRBJ2-2	CASSPLHSTSGSPTGELFF	TGTGCCAGCAGTCCACTCCACAGTACTAGCGGGAGTCCGACCGGGGAGCTGTTTTTT
-	TRBV14	TRBD2	TRBJ2-3	CASSHPYGRGGPGDTQYF	TGTGCCAGCAGCCATCCTTATGGGCGGGGGGGCCCCGGAGATACGCAGTATTTT
many	TRBV14	TRBD2	TRBJ2-1	CASSQVSGRDEQFF	TGTGCCAGCAGCCAAGTGTCCGGGAGGGATGAGCAGTTCTTC
-	TRBV28	TRBD1	TRBJ1-6	CASSLEGQGTYNSPLHF	TGTGCCAGCAGTTTAGAGGGACAGGGAACGTATAATTCACCCCTCCACTTT
-	TRBV7-3	TRBD2	TRBJ2-3	CASSHLTSGGFISTDTQYF	TGTGCCAGCAGCCATTTGACTAGCGGGGGGTTTATTAGCACAGATACGCAGTATTTT
-	TRBV18	-	TRBJ2-2	CASSPDELGNLGELFF	TGTGCCAGCTCACCAGACGAACTCGGGAACCTCGGGGAGCTGTTTTTT
-	TRBV2	-	TRBJ2-5	CASRYSSGRRGLQETQYF	TGTGCCAGCAGATACAGTAGCGGAAGAAGGGGGCTCCAAGAGACCCAGTACTTC
-	TRBV27	-	TRBJ2-3	CASSLSPPGVADTQYF	TGTGCCAGCAGTCTAAGCCCTCCCGGGGTGGCAGATACGCAGTATTTT
-	TRBV11-2	TRBD1	TRBJ2-7	CASSPGGTGTTMQYF	TGTGCCAGCAGCCCCGGGGGGACAGGGACTACGATGCAGTACTTC